This T cell receptor (beta chain) was identified during a study of control samples from healthy donors and cancer patients. The repertoire was sequenced with immunoSEQ multiplex PCR; TCRdb's copy has only in-frame clones and lacks some. The sample has roughly 84,000 clones; 91% are singletons. CDR1 and CDR2 (germline): SGHAT, FQDESV (reference sequence). CDR3 length: 13 residues. The V gene lost 5 bases and the J gene lost 6 bases, with 10 bases spanning the gap. The chain employs TRBV11-1 and TRBJ2-2; D is uncertain. The specimen was blood. The TCR originated in a man in his fifties or sixties in good health. For the CDR3, the DNA is TGTGCCAGCAGCCGCCGACGATCCGGGGAGCTGTTTTTT. It codes for CASSRRRSGELFF.